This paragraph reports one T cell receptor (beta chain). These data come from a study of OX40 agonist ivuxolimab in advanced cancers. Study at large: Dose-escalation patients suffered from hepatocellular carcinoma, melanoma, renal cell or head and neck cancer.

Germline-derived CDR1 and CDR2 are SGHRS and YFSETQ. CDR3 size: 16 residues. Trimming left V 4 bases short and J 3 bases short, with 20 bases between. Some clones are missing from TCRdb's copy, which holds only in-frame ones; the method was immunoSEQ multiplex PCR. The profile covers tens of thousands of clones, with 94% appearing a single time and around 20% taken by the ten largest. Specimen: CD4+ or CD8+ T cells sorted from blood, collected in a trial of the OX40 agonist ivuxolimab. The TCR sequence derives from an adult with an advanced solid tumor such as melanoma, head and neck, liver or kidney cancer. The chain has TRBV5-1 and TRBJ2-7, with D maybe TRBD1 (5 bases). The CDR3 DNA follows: TGCGCCAGCAGCCCCCAGCCGGGCAGGGATCTCTACGAGCAGTACTTC. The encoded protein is CASSPQPGRDLYEQYF.